This is a list of T cell receptor beta chains from one sample in a study of siplizumab effects on memory and regulatory T cells. For these receptors, no antigen is known. The repertoire was sequenced with immunoSEQ multiplex PCR; TCRdb's copy has only in-frame clones and lacks some. This sample has about 14,000 clones, with approximately 49% found just once. Sequences were obtained from CFSE-low (dividing) CD4+ T cells sorted from an allogeneic mixed lymphocyte reaction. The receptor source for this set is a human donor in good health; the cells came from an allogeneic mixed lymphocyte reaction. CDR3s include the opening cysteine and the closing phenylalanine or tryptophan. A D gene is named only where the DNA matches it firmly. Size is stated for part of the rows, as once, few or many counts, or as a class when the clone is expanded.

DNA: TGTGCCAGCAGCCAGACAGATACGCAGTATTTT
CDR3: CASSQTDTQYF
D: -
J: TRBJ2-3
size: medium-sized
V: TRBV7-9

DNA: TGTGCCATCAGAGGACTAGCGGGAGCAGAAGAGCAGTTCTTC
CDR3: CAIRGLAGAEEQFF
D: TRBD2
J: TRBJ2-1
size: -
V: TRBV10-3

DNA: TGTGCCAGTAGTCCCTACAGAACAGATACGCAGTATTTT
CDR3: CASSPYRTDTQYF
D: -
J: TRBJ2-3
size: -
V: TRBV19

DNA: TGCGCCAGCAGGTTACAGGGCCCTCTTGACGAGCAGTACTTC
CDR3: CASRLQGPLDEQYF
D: -
J: TRBJ2-7
size: -
V: TRBV10-2

DNA: TGTGCCAGCAGCCCGACTGGCCAGTCCGGGGAGCTGTTTTTT
CDR3: CASSPTGQSGELFF
D: -
J: TRBJ2-2
size: -
V: TRBV5-6

DNA: TGTGCCAGCAGCTTAATGCCAGAAACAGATACGCAGTATTTT
CDR3: CASSLMPETDTQYF
D: -
J: TRBJ2-3
size: -
V: TRBV7-3

DNA: TGCGCCAGCACCCTCGGGCAATTCAACGAGCAGTACTTC
CDR3: CASTLGQFNEQYF
D: -
J: TRBJ2-7
size: -
V: TRBV5-1

DNA: TGCAGCGTGGATATGGACTACTCCTACAATGAGCAGTTCTTC
CDR3: CSVDMDYSYNEQFF
D: -
J: TRBJ2-1
size: -
V: TRBV29-1

DNA: TGTGCCTGGAGTTATTCGGGACAGGGAGGCTATGGCTACACCTTC
CDR3: CAWSYSGQGGYGYTF
D: TRBD1
J: TRBJ1-2
size: -
V: TRBV30

DNA: TGTGCTAGCAGCTTAGCCCCTAGCTCGGATACGCAGTATTTT
CDR3: CASSLAPSSDTQYF
D: -
J: TRBJ2-3
size: -
V: TRBV7-7

DNA: TGTGCCAGCAGGCCGGGGACAGGGGGATACAATGAGCAGTTCTTC
CDR3: CASRPGTGGYNEQFF
D: TRBD1
J: TRBJ2-1
size: few
V: TRBV2

DNA: TGTGCCAGTAGTATAAGGCTATCCGGGACAGGGGTCGGCTACACCTTC
CDR3: CASSIRLSGTGVGYTF
D: TRBD1
J: TRBJ1-2
size: -
V: TRBV19

DNA: TGTGCCTGGGACACAGGGGCGATCCTACGGGGCTACACCTTC
CDR3: CAWDTGAILRGYTF
D: TRBD1
J: TRBJ1-2
size: medium-sized
V: TRBV30

DNA: TGTGCCAGCAGTGTAAAGACTGAAGCTTTCTTT
CDR3: CASSVKTEAFF
D: -
J: TRBJ1-1
size: -
V: TRBV2

DNA: TGTGCCAGCACCTTAAATAGCGGGAGTTGGGGTGAGCAGTTCTTC
CDR3: CASTLNSGSWGEQFF
D: TRBD2
J: TRBJ2-1
size: few
V: TRBV11-2

DNA: TGTGCCAGCAGCCAAGAACATCCCTTGCTGTTGAATGAGCAGTTCTTC
CDR3: CASSQEHPLLLNEQFF
D: -
J: TRBJ2-1
size: -
V: TRBV14

DNA: TGTGCCAGCAGCTTACTCGCCAATAATTCACCCCTCCACTTT
CDR3: CASSLLANNSPLHF
D: -
J: TRBJ1-6
size: -
V: TRBV7-2

DNA: TGTGCCAGCAGTTACTTAGGACTCCCTCACAATGAGCAGTTCTTC
CDR3: CASSYLGLPHNEQFF
D: -
J: TRBJ2-1
size: -
V: TRBV6-5

DNA: TGTGCCAGCAGCCCGTCCGGGACTGTTCATGTTGGTGAGCAGTTCTTC
CDR3: CASSPSGTVHVGEQFF
D: -
J: TRBJ2-1
size: -
V: TRBV7-3

DNA: TGTGCCAGCAGTTACAGGGGCGAGACCCAGTACTTC
CDR3: CASSYRGETQYF
D: -
J: TRBJ2-5
size: -
V: TRBV6-5